The 30 T cell receptor beta chains reported below all come from one sample, sequenced in a study of metastatic and nonmetastatic thyroid tumors. TCRdb redid the clone calls on the PCR reads using MiXCR. The sample shows approximately 38,000 clones, roughly 28% of them seen only once. None of the patients had undergone any treatment ahead of thyroid surgery. The sample consisted of blood. The source of these receptors is a male donor with papillary thyroid cancer or a benign thyroid nodule (not recorded which). Some clones in this sample may be carry-over from other donors' samples.

This clone occurred many times. The gene calls are TRBV12-5 and TRBJ2-5, with D possibly TRBD2 on 6 matching bases. Germline V gene data show CDR1 as LGHNT and CDR2 as FRNRAP. This CDR3 spans 16 amino acids. V lost 3 bases, J lost 4 bases, and 18 bases lay in between. CDR3 in DNA: TGTGCTAGTGGTTTCCTGAGACTAGTGCCAGGAGAGACCCAGTACTTC. This codes for CASGFLRLVPGETQYF.

This clone is a singleton in its sample. Mismatch with germline at one junction end may stem from a read error. CDR3 sequence: CASSPDRVGQGTQYF. CDR3 DNA: TGCGCCAGCAGCCCCGACAGGGTGGGCCAAGGGACCCAGTACTTC. The V and J genes are TRBV5-1 and TRBJ2-5, with 7 bases matching TRBD1. Germline lookup yields CDR1 SGHRS and CDR2 YFSETQ. The CDR3 runs 15 residues.

This clone has only a few counts. V is TRBV7-9 and J is TRBJ1-1, with unresolved D. The germline V and J ends were trimmed by 5 bases and 3 bases, with 7 bases remaining between them. This CDR3 has 12 residues. Per the germline V gene, CDR1 is SEHNR and CDR2 is FQNEAQ (reference sequence). CDR3 nucleotides: TGTGCCAGCAGCCGCGGACACACTGAAGCTTTCTTT. This translates into CASSRGHTEAFF.

The rearrangement uses TRBV11-2 and TRBJ2-2, with 10 bases that match TRBD1. V shed 4 bases, J shed 4 bases, and the junction held 6 bases outside the gene matches. CDR3 length: 16 residues. CDR1 and CDR2 from the germline V gene are SGHAT and FQNNGV. The CDR3 DNA is TGTGCCAGCAGCTATCTCCGGGACAGGGGCACCGGGGAGCTGTTTTTT. Translation: CASSYLRDRGTGELFF.

J is TRBJ2-1 and V is TRBV20-1; D is perhaps TRBD2 (6 bases). V lost 8 bases and J 5 bases, leaving 13 bases between the germline ends. Per germline, CDR1 DFQATT and CDR2 SNEGSKA (reference sequence). CDR3 length: 12 amino acids. This CDR3 is CSTGGTNNEQFF. Here the CDR3 DNA reads TGCAGTACTGGGGGGACCAACAATGAGCAGTTCTTC.

This clone is classed as medium-sized. The genes are TRBV28 and TRBJ1-3, with D possibly TRBD1 on 6 matching bases. Germline-derived CDR1 and CDR2 are MDHEN and SYDVKM. The CDR3 spans 15 residues. V shed 3 bases and J shed 1 base, with 10 bases lying between them. The CDR3 spells CASSFGGLSGNTIYF. The CDR3, as DNA: TGTGCCAGCAGTTTCGGGGGGCTATCTGGAAACACCATATATTTT.

The chain employs TRBV7-9 and TRBJ2-2; TRBD1 is a possible D gene (6 bases). The CDR3 totals 15 residues. V was clipped by 5 bases and J by 4 bases, with 14 bases between them. Germline lookup yields CDR1 SEHNR and CDR2 FQNEAQ (reference sequence). The CDR3 spells CASSRQVQGTGELFF. The CDR3 nucleotides are TGTGCCAGCAGCCGACAAGTACAGGGCACCGGGGAGCTGTTTTTT.

This clone was recorded a few times. The V gene is TRBV6-2 or TRBV6-3, the J gene TRBJ1-1; D is perhaps TRBD1 (6 bases). Germline-derived CDR1 and CDR2 are MNHEY and SVGEGT. V dropped 6 bases and J dropped 5 bases, with 16 bases sitting between them. The CDR3 runs 14 residues. Written as DNA, the CDR3 is TGTGCCAGCAGCGCTATCAGGGGTGGTACTGAAGCTTTCTTT. Its protein is CASSAIRGGTEAFF.

The sample holds many counts of this clone. The V and J genes are TRBV2 and TRBJ2-1; 9 bases are shared with TRBD2. Germline values: CDR1 SNHLY, CDR2 FYNNEI. The CDR3 is made up of 14 amino acids. The trim removed 10 bases at V and 3 bases at J, leaving 7 bases unmatched. The DNA of the CDR3 is TGTGCCAACTGGGGACTAGCCAACTACAATGAGCAGTTCTTC. Amino acid sequence: CANWGLANYNEQFF. The complete variable domain, with remaining parts taken from reference TRBV2 and TRBJ2-1, reads EPEVTQTPSHQVTQMGQEVILRCVPISNHLYFYWYRQILGQKVEFLVSFYNNEISEKSEIFDDQFSVERPDGSNFTLKIRSTKLEDSAMYFCANWGLANYNEQFFGPGTRLTVL.

This clone was counted many times. CDR3 DNA: TGTGCCAGCATAGGCTCACGGACTAGCGGGGGACACTACGAGCAGTACTTC. Translating it yields CASIGSRTSGGHYEQYF. The chain couples TRBV25-1 to TRBJ2-7; 13 bases map to TRBD2. V shed 7 bases, J shed 3 bases, and the junction held 12 bases outside the gene matches. CDR3 length: 17 residues. Per germline, CDR1 MGHDK and CDR2 SYGVNS.

This clone came up a few times. This chain joins TRBV12-3 or TRBV12-4 and TRBJ1-5; D call uncertain. Deletions cut 2 bases from V and 0 bases from J, with 8 bases between. CDR3 length: 15 amino acids. The CDR3 coding sequence is TGTGCCAGCAGTTTAAGGACGGCTAGCAATCAGCCCCAGCATTTT. It specifies CASSLRTASNQPQHF.

This clone showed up just a few times. The V call is TRBV9, the J call TRBJ2-7, with 8 nucleotides matching TRBD2. Germline V lookup: CDR1 SGDLS, CDR2 YYNGEE. Trimming at V came to 1 base and at J to 2 bases, leaving 2 bases not matched to a gene. This CDR3 comprises 14 residues. The chain's CDR3 is CASSVTSGTYEQYF. CDR3 DNA: TGTGCCAGCAGCGTAACTAGCGGAACCTACGAGCAGTACTTC.

This clone turned up a few times. The chain joins TRBV4-2 to TRBJ2-6; 7 bases match TRBD2. With 4 bases clipped from V and 0 bases from J, the junction kept 3 bases outside the gene matches. Looked up from germline, CDR1 is LGHNA and CDR2 is YNFKEQ. This CDR3 is 16 amino acids long. The CDR3 loop reads CASSPTSSSGANVLTF. The CDR3 nucleotides are TGTGCCAGCAGCCCGACTAGCAGCTCTGGGGCCAACGTCCTGACTTTC.

This clone came up many times. The chain is built from TRBV6-1 and TRBJ1-5; a weak D match, TRBD1 (6 bases). Germline CDR1 is MNHNS and CDR2 is SASEGT. V was trimmed by 6 bases and J by 4 bases, leaving 10 bases between them. The CDR3 runs to 13 residues. The CDR3 DNA reads TGTGCCAGCAGCTGGGGGGCTAATCAGCCCCAGCATTTT. It specifies CASSWGANQPQHF.

This clone has a count of ten or more. The CDR3 DNA reads as TGCGCCAGCAGCCCCGGACAGGGGAGCGAGCAGTACTTC. This gives the protein CASSPGQGSEQYF. The chain carries TRBV5-1 and TRBJ2-7; 9 bases align to TRBD1. Germline-derived CDR1 and CDR2 are SGHRS and YFSETQ. V trimming: 4 bases; J trimming: 6 bases; junction bases outside the gene matches: 5. The CDR3 is made up of 13 amino acids.

This clone was detected only a few times. The chain recombines TRBV6-1 with TRBJ1-2, with D uncertain. With 2 bases removed from V and 4 bases from J, the gap between germline ends came to 11 bases. CDR1 MNHNS and CDR2 SASEGT come from the germline V gene. This CDR3 has 14 residues. Written as DNA, the CDR3 is TGTGCCAGCAGTGAACTATGTTCTACCTATGGCTACACCTTC. This encodes CASSELCSTYGYTF.

The rearrangement uses TRBV2 and TRBJ2-7; D possibly corresponds to TRBD2 (6 bases). This CDR3 spans 12 amino acids. V was trimmed by 7 bases and J by 3 bases, leaving 10 bases between them. Germline V CDR1 and CDR2: SNHLY, FYNNEI. The CDR3 nucleotides are TGTGCCAGCAATGGCGGGGACTACGAGCAGTACTTC. Its protein product is CASNGGDYEQYF.

The chain joins TRBV5-1 to TRBJ2-7, with D perhaps matching TRBD1 (5 bases). The CDR3 totals 15 residues. Trimming stripped 0 bases from V and 2 bases from J, with 12 bases between. CDR1 is SGHRS and CDR2 is YFSETQ in the germline V gene. In nucleotides, the CDR3 is TGCGCCAGCAGCTTGGATGCAGGGCACCCCTACGAGCAGTACTTC. As protein: CASSLDAGHPYEQYF.

This clone was counted only a few times. This chain joins TRBV28 and TRBJ2-1, with 8 bases aligning to TRBD1. There are 15 residues in the CDR3. The ends lost 5 bases at V and 3 bases at J; junction bases unmatched: 6. In germline, CDR1 is MDHEN, CDR2 SYDVKM. CDR3 loop: CASSNSGGFYNEQFF. The CDR3 bases are TGTGCCAGCAGTAACTCAGGGGGCTTCTACAATGAGCAGTTCTTC.

Many counts were recorded for this clone. The chain employs TRBV20-1 and TRBJ2-7, with 10 bases matching TRBD2. Trimming cost V 3 bases and J 4 bases; bases outside gene matches: 0. Germline V CDR1 and CDR2: DFQATT, SNEGSKA (reference sequence). The CDR3 loop spans 12 amino acids. CDR3 DNA: TGCAGTGCTAGTAGCGGGAGGTACGAGCAGTACTTC. Translation: CSASSGRYEQYF.

This clone came up once. A single base separates this from a much larger clone, so it may be a read error. The sample carries other DNA sequences with the same CDR3. This chain connects TRBV11-3 to TRBJ2-3, with D perhaps assigned TRBD1 or TRBD2 (6 bases each). Trimming removed 9 bases from V and 6 bases from J, with 22 bases in between. Germline CDR1 SGHNT, CDR2 YENEEA. The CDR3 consists of 15 residues. The CDR3 DNA reads TGTGCCAGTAGCCCCAGACCATGGAGGGGGGATACGCAGTATTTT. Protein sequence: CASSPRPWRGDTQYF.

This clone was picked up many times. The sample carries other DNA sequences with the same CDR3. V gene TRBV20-1 combines with J gene TRBJ2-2; D possibly corresponds to TRBD2 (5 bases). This CDR3 contains 16 residues. V shed 3 bases and J shed 3 bases, with 17 bases lying between them. In germline, CDR1 is DFQATT, CDR2 SNEGSKA (reference sequence). CDR3 region: CSASGENQTHTGELFF. The CDR3, as DNA: TGCAGTGCTAGCGGGGAGAATCAGACACACACCGGGGAGCTGTTTTTT.

This clone has ten or more counts. This sequence joins TRBV12-3 or TRBV12-4 and TRBJ2-7, with D unresolved. The CDR3 covers 13 residues. The V end was cut by 3 bases, the J end by 5 bases, with 11 bases between. The CDR3 DNA follows: TGTGCCAGCAGTTTGAAGGGTGTCCACGAGCAGTACTTC. Its protein product is CASSLKGVHEQYF.

The V gene is TRBV28, the J gene TRBJ2-3; maybe TRBD2 (5 bases). V lost 1 base and J lost 7, with 9 bases in between. Germline V lookup: CDR1 MDHEN, CDR2 SYDVKM. The CDR3 totals 13 residues. CDR3 residues: CASSLSTGNTQYF. CDR3 nucleotide sequence: TGTGCCAGCAGTTTATCAACGGGGAATACGCAGTATTTT.

Relative to its sample, this clone is medium-sized. The CDR3 sequence is CASSPQQGASYGYTF. For the CDR3, the DNA is TGCGCCAGCAGCCCCCAACAGGGGGCGAGCTATGGCTACACCTTC. V and J are TRBV4-1 and TRBJ1-2; TRBD1 matches 9 bases. CDR3 length: 15 amino acids. V was pared by 4 bases and J by 4 bases, with 7 bases of the junction left unmatched. The germline V gene has CDR1 MGHRA and CDR2 YSYEKL.

This clone showed up just a few times. The chain joins TRBV28 to TRBJ1-1; D not resolved. V lost 6 bases, J lost 0 bases, and 17 bases lay in between. Per germline, CDR1 MDHEN and CDR2 SYDVKM. The CDR3 consists of 16 residues. The CDR3 here is CASRNLVDTVNTEAFF. CDR3 DNA: TGTGCCAGCAGGAATCTGGTCGACACAGTGAACACTGAAGCTTTCTTT. The full variable domain, in which reference TRBV28 and TRBJ1-1 provide the parts outside the CDR3, is DVKVTQSSRYLVKRTGEKVFLECVQDMDHENMFWYRQDPGLGLRLIYFSYDVKMKEKGDIPEGYSVSREKKERFSLILESASTNQTSMYLCASRNLVDTVNTEAFFGQGTRLTVV.

This clone has a handful of counts. The rearrangement uses TRBV11-2 and TRBJ1-5; no firm D call. Germline V gene data show CDR1 as SGHAT and CDR2 as FQNNGV. The V end was cut by 1 base, the J end by 3 bases, with 7 bases between. The CDR3 length is 14 residues. The CDR3, as DNA: TGTGCCAGCAGCTTAGGCCAGTTCAATCAGCCCCAGCATTTT. It codes for CASSLGQFNQPQHF.

The rearrangement links TRBV6-1 to TRBJ2-7; 8 nucleotides match TRBD2. Trimming took 6 bases from V and 3 from J; bases not matched to a gene: 7. This CDR3 spans 14 amino acids. Germline V gene lookup returns CDR1 MNHNS and CDR2 SASEGT. The CDR3 sequence is CASSPSSGSYEQYF. In DNA, the CDR3 is TGTGCCAGCAGCCCCTCCAGCGGGAGCTACGAGCAGTACTTC.

This clone was detected only a few times. The rearrangement uses TRBV28 and TRBJ2-1; weak D call: TRBD2 (6 bases). V was shortened by 9 bases and J by 9 bases, with 15 bases between the two germline ends. The CDR3 covers 12 residues. Germline values: CDR1 MDHEN, CDR2 SYDVKM. The CDR3 coding sequence is TGTGCCAGTACGACTAGGTTCAGTGAGCAGTTCTTC. Protein product: CASTTRFSEQFF.

This sequence joins TRBV5-1 and TRBJ2-5, with TRBD1 matching 10 bases. After removal of 4 bases from V and 3 bases from J, the junction contained 3 bases not matched to a gene. Germline CDR1 is SGHRS and CDR2 is YFSETQ. This CDR3 has 14 residues. The CDR3 region is CASSPDRGEETQYF. DNA of the CDR3: TGCGCCAGCAGCCCGGACAGGGGGGAAGAGACCCAGTACTTC.